This T cell receptor (beta chain) was sequenced in a study of graft-versus-host responses after intestinal transplantation. About the research overall: All recipients got anti-thymocyte globulin induction, then tacrolimus and steroids for approximately 3 years.

Generated by immunoSEQ multiplex PCR, the TCRdb table keeps only in-frame clones and is missing some. The profile shows 40,000 or so clones, over 90% of them singletons. Per the germline V gene, CDR1 is SGDLS and CDR2 is YYNGEE. The V end was cut by 3 bases, the J end by 1 base, with 8 bases between. CDR3 length: 13 residues. General observations from the study: Ileal or blood samples showed some GvH clones first, and such clones were also found in recipient marrow. Early HvG declines after transplant were associated with peak circulating GvH clone levels.

For this clone: Antigen specificity is unknown.

The chain uses TRBV9 and TRBJ2-7; no firm D call. The clonotype comes from a human donor who was the organ donor for an intestinal transplant. The sequenced sample was unstimulated CD8+ T cells sorted from spleen or lymph node cells, obtained before transplant. The CDR3 reads CASSGSASYEQYF. The CDR3 region has the DNA TGTGCCAGCAGCGGTTCAGCGTCCTACGAGCAGTACTTC.